The rows below give T cell receptor beta chains drawn from one sample of a study of CD8 T cells in ankylosing spondylitis. Using its own MiXCR run on the 5' RACE reads, TCRdb lists one record per CDR3 protein. The sample holds about 64,000 distinct CDR3 sequences, roughly 6.2% seen once. Material for sequencing was synovial fluid, either unsorted or a sorted T cell fraction (not recorded which). All receptors derive from a male donor with ankylosing spondylitis. The CDR3 runs from the conserved cysteine through the conserved F or W. The D gene is left open where the match is weak. Size is stated for part of the rows, as once, few or many counts, or as a class when the clone is expanded.

v_gene	d_gene	abundance	j_gene	CDR3nt	CDR3aa
TRBV4-1	.	few	TRBJ2-7	TGCGCCAGCAGTAGTGGCACCCTTGGTGAGCAGTACTTC	CASSSGTLGEQYF
TRBV11-2	.	many	TRBJ1-6	TGTGCCAGCAGCTTAGTGGGCAGCCGTAATTCACCCCTCCACTTT	CASSLVGSRNSPLHF
TRBV6-1	.	few	TRBJ2-5	TGTGCCAGTTCCCGGACTCTCCAAGAGACCCAGTACTTC	CASSRTLQETQYF
TRBV20-1	TRBD2	.	TRBJ2-1	TGCAGTGCTACGACTAGCGGGAGGGCCATAACGATCGAGCAGTTCTTC	CSATTSGRAITIEQFF
TRBV28	TRBD2	.	TRBJ2-1	TGTGCCAGCAGGCCGCACGGGACTAGCGTAATCGATGAGCAGTTCTTC	CASRPHGTSVIDEQFF
TRBV5-1	TRBD1	many	TRBJ2-3	TGCGCCAGCAGCTTCCTGGGACAGGGCGCAGATACGCAGTATTTT	CASSFLGQGADTQYF
TRBV7-2	.	medium-sized	TRBJ2-1	TGTGCCAGCAGCTTAGGGATCTACAATGAGCAGTTCTTC	CASSLGIYNEQFF
TRBV10-3	.	few	TRBJ1-2	TGTGCCATCAGTGAGGGCCAGGCCCTTGTCCTCGGCTACACCTTC	CAISEGQALVLGYTF
TRBV18	.	.	TRBJ2-5	TGTGCCAGCTCACCATCACTTGGAGAGACCCAGTACTTC	CASSPSLGETQYF
TRBV29-1	.	many	TRBJ2-4	TGCAGCGTTGATGCAAATTCGAACATTCAGTACTTC	CSVDANSNIQYF
TRBV19	.	.	TRBJ1-5	TGTGCCACCCTCGGGGGGGTTCATCAGCCCCAGCATTTT	CATLGGVHQPQHF
TRBV28	.	.	TRBJ1-1	TGTGCCCACAAGAGGAGGACACGGGGAACTGAAGCTTTCTTT	CAHKRRTRGTEAFF
TRBV5-1	.	many	TRBJ2-7	TGCGCCAGCAGCATACGACAGACTGGGGACTACGAGCAGTACTTC	CASSIRQTGDYEQYF
TRBV5-1	.	many	TRBJ2-7	TGCGCCAGCAGCTTGGGAAACTTACTCTACTTC	CASSLGNLLYF
TRBV6-1	.	.	TRBJ2-5	TGTGCCAGCAGTCTGATGACAGTGTCAGAGACCCAGTACTTC	CASSLMTVSETQYF
TRBV28	.	few	TRBJ2-3	TGTGCCAGCAGTTTAACGGGCAGGGGAAATACGCAGTATTTT	CASSLTGRGNTQYF
TRBV7-6	.	few	TRBJ2-2	TGTGCCAGCAGCTCTAACCTGTATAGCGAATACGGCACCGGGGAGCTGTTTTTT	CASSSNLYSEYGTGELFF
TRBV28	TRBD1	many	TRBJ1-5	TGTGCCAGCAGGAGACAGGGCGTCAATCAGCCCCAGCATTTT	CASRRQGVNQPQHF
TRBV30	.	many	TRBJ1-1	TGTGCCTGGAGACAGGAGAGTGAAGCTTTCTTT	CAWRQESEAFF
TRBV6-2/TRBV6-3	.	.	TRBJ2-3	TGTGCCAGCAGTTACGGCGGGATAACAGATACGCAGTATTTT	CASSYGGITDTQYF
TRBV6-5	TRBD1	.	TRBJ2-1	TGTGCCAGCAGTTCCCCCCGGGACAGGGGAAGGGATGAGCAGTTCTTC	CASSSPRDRGRDEQFF
TRBV18	TRBD1	.	TRBJ1-1	TGCGCCAGCTCTCCACAGGGGGCCTCAGAAGCTTTCTTT	CASSPQGASEAFF
TRBV4-3	.	.	TRBJ2-2	TGCGCCAGCAGCCAAGATAAGCAGGTCCCCGGGGAGCTGTTTTTT	CASSQDKQVPGELFF
TRBV7-9	.	few	TRBJ2-3	TGTGCCAGCAGCTTAGCGGGAGCCGCAGATACGCAGTATTTT	CASSLAGAADTQYF
TRBV27	.	many	TRBJ1-1	TGTGCCAGCAGGCCATCATTTAGAAGCGGCACTGAAGCTTTCTTT	CASRPSFRSGTEAFF
TRBV7-3	.	many	TRBJ2-2	TGTGCCAGCAGCCAAGATAGAGCCACCGGGGAGCTGTTTTTT	CASSQDRATGELFF
TRBV11-2	.	few	TRBJ1-2	TGTGCCAGCAGCCCTCTTGGCTACACCTTC	CASSPLGYTF
TRBV2	.	.	TRBJ1-1	TGTGCCAGCAAGAGGACGGTGAACACTGAAGCTTTCTTT	CASKRTVNTEAFF
TRBV27	.	few	TRBJ2-5	TGTGCCAGCAGTCTCGGTCGGGGCGGGTTTGAGACCCAGTACTTC	CASSLGRGGFETQYF
TRBV5-5	TRBD1	.	TRBJ1-2	TGTGCCAGCAGCACACAGGGGGCGAATGGCTACACCTTC	CASSTQGANGYTF
TRBV6-1	TRBD2	many	TRBJ2-3	TGTGCCAGCAGTAGAAGCGGGAGGGAAACAGATACGCAGTATTTT	CASSRSGRETDTQYF